The T cell receptor beta chain under discussion was sequenced for a study of T cell changes during pregnancy in multiple sclerosis. The protocol was immunoSEQ multiplex PCR, while the TCRdb copy is restricted to in-frame clones and leaves out a portion. The sample includes roughly 59,000 clones, 80% to 95% seen only once; the top ten take about 0.33%. The CDR3 contains 14 residues. The germline CDR1 and CDR2 sequences are SGDLS and YYNGEE. V shed 4 bases, J shed 4 bases, and the junction held 3 bases outside the gene matches. The input for sequencing was CD4+ T cells from peripheral blood mononuclear cells, taken before pregnancy. The TCR originated in a female donor with multiple sclerosis, enrolled in a pregnancy study. The V gene is TRBV9, the J gene TRBJ2-5; 11 nucleotides match TRBD2. CDR3 loop: CASSLGLAVETQYF. The CDR3 nucleotides are TGTGCCAGCAGCTTGGGACTAGCGGTAGAGACCCAGTACTTC.